This T cell receptor (beta chain) was obtained from a study of blood T cell repertoires in COVID-19. Looking at the study overall: Whether acute or convalescent, the COVID-19 samples came from the United States, Italy and Spain.

Original processing notes: Cell counts per sample came from amplifying reference gene primers. TCRdb's copy holds only in-frame clones and misses some; the assay was immunoSEQ multiplex PCR. The DNA was the basis for D and trimming; V, J and clone size are from that table. This sample yields about 190,000 clones, of which roughly four fifths are seen a single time; about 4.9% belongs to the top ten. Trimming at V came to 4 bases and at J to 2 bases, leaving 5 bases not matched to a gene. CDR1 is LNHNV, CDR2 YYDKDF, per germline (reference sequence). This CDR3 is built from 15 residues. The sequence was obtained from a woman aged 25 to 39 with acute or convalescent COVID-19. Sequencing was carried out using peripheral blood. The V call is TRBV15, the J call TRBJ1-3, with 7 bases identical to TRBD1. This CDR3 is CATSKTGKAGNTIYF. The CDR3 region has the DNA TGTGCCACCAGCAAGACAGGGAAGGCTGGAAACACCATATATTTT. The full variable domain, rest sourced from reference TRBV15 and TRBJ1-3, is DAMVIQNPRYQVTQFGKPVTLSCSQTLNHNVMYWYQQKSSQAPKLLFHYYDKDFNNEADTPDNFQSRRPNTSFCFLDIRSPGLGDTAMYLCATSKTGKAGNTIYFGEGSWLTVV.